One and the same sample provided the 12 T cell receptor beta chains below, sequenced in a study of blood T cell repertoires in COVID-19. Libraries were prepared by immunoSEQ multiplex PCR; TCRdb keeps only in-frame clonotypes and omits some of them. Counted here are about 150,000 clones, about 88% occurring once; the ten biggest clones make up more than 7.5%. Specimen: peripheral blood. The receptors originated from a woman aged 55-69 years with COVID-19, enrolled during active disease.

The chain is built from TRBV7-9 and TRBJ1-5, with 9 bases lining up with TRBD1. The CDR3 has 17 residues. With V trimmed by 3 bases and J by 0 bases, 6 bases remained unmatched. Germline V lookup: CDR1 SEHNR, CDR2 FQNEAQ (reference sequence). CDR3: CASSFAGTGSSNQPQHF. The CDR3, as DNA: TGTGCCAGCAGCTTCGCCGGGACAGGGAGTAGCAATCAGCCCCAGCATTTT.

The chain employs TRBV30 and TRBJ2-1, with 8 positions matching TRBD2. CDR3 length equals 20 residues. In germline, CDR1 is GTSNPN, CDR2 SVGIG (reference sequence). After removal of 3 bases from V and 1 base from J, the junction contained 20 bases not matched to a gene. The CDR3 spells CAWRFGVREVAGPSYNEQFF. CDR3 nucleotides: TGTGCCTGGAGGTTTGGGGTCAGGGAAGTAGCGGGACCTTCCTACAATGAGCAGTTCTTC.

This rearrangement joins TRBV4-2 to TRBJ1-1; TRBD1 matches at 9 bases. This CDR3 contains 16 residues. Trimming removed 0 bases from V and 0 bases from J; junction bases left unmatched: 2. Germline CDR1 LGHNA, CDR2 YNFKEQ. The CDR3 protein is CASSQDGTGMNTEAFF. DNA of the CDR3: TGTGCCAGCAGCCAAGATGGGACAGGGATGAACACTGAAGCTTTCTTT.

This clone turned up a few times. The chain recombines TRBV19 with TRBJ1-2, with 8 bases identical to TRBD1. Unmatched junction bases numbered 16, after V lost 10 bases and J lost 6 bases. Germline V gene lookup returns CDR1 LNHDA and CDR2 SQIVND (reference sequence). The CDR3 runs 15 residues. In DNA form, the CDR3 reads TGTGCCACTACCAGGGGGCGGATGATGTCTCATGGCTACACCTTC. It yields the protein CATTRGRMMSHGYTF.

The chain is built from TRBV11-2 and TRBJ2-7, with TRBD1 matching 9 bases. Germline CDR1 SGHAT, CDR2 FQNNGV. V trimming: 5 bases; J trimming: 5 bases; junction bases outside the gene matches: 7. The CDR3 has 14 amino acids. CDR3 sequence: CASSPTGTGNEQYV. The CDR3 region has the DNA TGTGCCAGCAGCCCTACCGGGACAGGGAACGAGCAGTACGTC.

This chain uses TRBV2 with TRBJ2-5; tentatively, D is TRBD2 (5 bases). CDR3 length: 15 amino acids. CDR1 SNHLY and CDR2 FYNNEI come from the germline V gene. V was cut by 3 bases and J by 5 bases, with 16 bases left in between. The DNA of the CDR3 is TGTGCCAGCAGTGATAGGTCAGGCCGGAGGGAGACCCAGTACTTC. This encodes CASSDRSGRRETQYF. The full variable domain, its missing parts supplied by reference TRBV2 and TRBJ2-5, is EPEVTQTPSHQVTQMGQEVILRCVPISNHLYFYWYRQILGQKVEFLVSFYNNEISEKSEIFDDQFSVERPDGSNFTLKIRSTKLEDSAMYFCASSDRSGRRETQYFGPGTRLLVL.

A remark on this clone: At one end, the junction sequence differs from germline, possibly due to a read error. The chain recombines TRBV7-7 with TRBJ2-5; D might be TRBD2 (7 bases). The CDR3 is 14 amino acids. Germline-derived CDR1 and CDR2 are SSHAT and FNYEAQ (reference sequence). DNA for the CDR3: TGTGCTAGCAGCTTAGCGGGCCAGGGGGAGACCCAGTACTTC. Encoded protein: CASSLAGQGETQYF.

The chain joins TRBV12-5 to TRBJ2-1; tentative D call: TRBD1 (7 bases). The germline gives CDR1 LGHNT, CDR2 FRNRAP. The CDR3 sequence is 16 residues long. V lost 2 bases to trimming and J lost 9 bases, with 20 bases between them. The CDR3 reads CASGLRPGGHPSEQFF. CDR3 DNA: TGTGCTAGTGGTTTGCGCCCAGGGGGGCACCCTAGTGAGCAGTTCTTC. Looking up the rest from reference TRBV12-5 and TRBJ2-1 gives the full variable domain: DARVTQTPRHKVTEMGQEVTMRCQPILGHNTVFWYRQTMMQGLELLAYFRNRAPLDDSGMPKDRFSAEMPDATLATLKIQPSEPRDSAVYFCASGLRPGGHPSEQFFGPGTRLTVL.

The V gene is TRBV6-5, the J gene TRBJ1-5, with D tentatively TRBD1 (5 bases). This CDR3 is built from 14 residues. In germline, CDR1 is MNHEY, CDR2 SVGAGI. V was shortened by 10 bases and J by 0 bases, with 13 bases between the two germline ends. This chain's CDR3 is CATRQTHSNQPQHF. As DNA, the CDR3 is TGTGCCACAAGACAGACCCATAGCAATCAGCCCCAGCATTTT.

The chain joins TRBV19 to TRBJ2-2; D possibly corresponds to TRBD1 (5 bases). The germline CDR1 and CDR2 sequences are LNHDA and SQIVND (reference sequence). This CDR3 has 15 residues. The ends were cut back, 3 bases at V and 3 bases at J, with 11 bases in the middle. The CDR3 region is CASSIRGRYTGELFF. As DNA, the CDR3 is TGTGCCAGTAGTATTAGGGGTCGATACACCGGGGAGCTGTTTTTT.

The V and J genes are TRBV6-5 and TRBJ1-5; TRBD1 matches at 7 bases. The CDR3 extends over 14 amino acids. Per germline, CDR1 MNHEY and CDR2 SVGAGI. The V segment lost 10 bases and the J segment 4 bases; nucleotides outside the gene matches: 10. The CDR3: CATGGQSLNQPQHF. CDR3 sequence (DNA): TGTGCCACAGGGGGACAGTCACTTAATCAGCCCCAGCATTTT.

This clone was seen only once. The chain couples TRBV21-1 to TRBJ1-4; TRBD1, the table's D call, was not compared with the DNA. TRBV21-1 is a documented pseudogene. The CDR3 loop spans 18 amino acids. CDR3: CASSKVKGQSATNEKLFF. The CDR3 region has the DNA TGTGCCAGCAGCAAAGTCAAAGGACAGTCCGCAACTAATGAAAAACTGTTTTTT.